Listed below are T cell receptor beta chains from one sample, sequenced in a study of T cell repertoires in cytomegalovirus infection. TCRdb processed the reads anew with MiXCR; each CDR3 protein has one entry. The sample shows hundreds of thousands of distinct CDR3 sequences, around 30% of them seen only once. What these receptors recognize is not known. This specimen was cultured PBMCs, taken from culture after CMV antigen stimulation. Source of these receptors: a human donor in good health (CMV status not recorded). Some clones in this sample may be carry-over from other donors' samples. The CDR3 runs from the conserved cysteine through the conserved F or W. Fields, in order: V gene, clone size, J gene, D gene, CDR3 protein, CDR3 DNA. The D gene is left open where the match is weak. A row's size may be missing; if present it is once, few, many or a size class.

V: TRBV7-2; size: .; J: TRBJ2-5; D: .; CDR3: CASSLARGDQETQYF; DNA: TGTGCCAGCAGCTTAGCCAGGGGGGACCAAGAGACCCAGTACTTC
V: TRBV12-3/TRBV12-4; size: .; J: TRBJ1-4; D: .; CDR3: CASSSPRGTNEKLFF; DNA: TGTGCCAGCAGTTCCCCGAGGGGCACTAATGAAAAACTGTTTTTT
V: TRBV6-1; size: .; J: TRBJ2-7; D: TRBD2; CDR3: CASSETPGLAEQYF; DNA: TGTGCCAGCAGTGAAACCCCCGGACTAGCTGAGCAGTACTTC
V: TRBV12-3/TRBV12-4; size: .; J: TRBJ2-2; D: TRBD2; CDR3: CASSPELAGVGTGELFF; DNA: TGTGCCAGCAGCCCCGAACTAGCGGGAGTCGGGACCGGGGAGCTGTTTTTT
V: TRBV5-1; size: .; J: TRBJ2-3; D: .; CDR3: CASVAGTGKGDTQYF; DNA: TGCGCCAGCGTAGCCGGGACCGGCAAGGGGGATACGCAGTATTTT
V: TRBV2; size: few; J: TRBJ2-1; D: .; CDR3: CASIAQHDNEQFF; DNA: TGTGCCAGCATTGCGCAACACGACAATGAGCAGTTCTTC
V: TRBV7-2; size: .; J: TRBJ2-1; D: TRBD2; CDR3: CASSDLLAGASEQFF; DNA: TGTGCCAGCAGCGACTTACTAGCGGGAGCGAGTGAGCAGTTCTTC
V: TRBV7-9; size: .; J: TRBJ2-3; D: .; CDR3: CASSPGRGNTDTQYF; DNA: TGTGCCAGCAGCCCCGGTAGGGGAAACACAGATACGCAGTATTTT
V: TRBV7-2; size: few; J: TRBJ2-2; D: TRBD1; CDR3: CASSLEGASRELFF; DNA: TGTGCCAGCAGCTTAGAGGGGGCCTCCCGGGAGCTGTTTTTT
V: TRBV7-9; size: few; J: TRBJ1-1; D: .; CDR3: CASSLVGVGTEAFF; DNA: TGTGCCAGCAGCTTAGTAGGGGTGGGCACTGAAGCTTTCTTT
V: TRBV7-9; size: .; J: TRBJ2-2; D: TRBD2; CDR3: CASSLIPGLATNTGELFF; DNA: TGTGCCAGCAGCTTGATTCCGGGACTAGCCACAAACACCGGGGAGCTGTTTTTT
V: TRBV10-3; size: many; J: TRBJ2-6; D: .; CDR3: CAISSDAGANVLTF; DNA: TGTGCCATCAGCTCAGACGCTGGGGCCAACGTCCTGACTTTC
V: TRBV12-3/TRBV12-4; size: .; J: TRBJ1-6; D: .; CDR3: CASSETSSYNSPLHF; DNA: TGTGCCAGCAGTGAAACAAGCTCCTATAATTCACCCCTCCACTTT
V: TRBV28; size: .; J: TRBJ2-7; D: .; CDR3: CASSASGSLYEQYF; DNA: TGTGCCAGCAGTGCATCAGGTTCGCTCTACGAGCAGTACTTC
V: TRBV4-3; size: few; J: TRBJ2-5; D: .; CDR3: CASSQDEGRETQYF; DNA: TGCGCCAGCAGCCAAGACGAAGGACGGGAGACCCAGTACTTC
V: TRBV7-2; size: many; J: TRBJ1-6; D: .; CDR3: CASSLNEQGSLHF; DNA: TGTGCCAGCAGCCTGAACGAACAGGGCTCCCTCCACTTT
V: TRBV10-3; size: .; J: TRBJ1-1; D: TRBD1; CDR3: CAGQGGQHTEAFF; DNA: TGTGCCGGACAGGGTGGCCAGCACACTGAAGCTTTCTTT
V: TRBV7-2; size: .; J: TRBJ2-1; D: TRBD2; CDR3: CASSWGGRRGKQFF; DNA: TGTGCCAGCAGTTGGGGCGGGAGACGGGGTAAGCAGTTCTTC
V: TRBV2; size: once; J: TRBJ1-5; D: .; CDR3: CASRAQGGQPQHF; DNA: TGTGCCAGCAGAGCCCAGGGAGGCCAGCCCCAGCATTTT
V: TRBV7-6; size: once; J: TRBJ1-1; D: .; CDR3: CASSSPQSNTEAFF; DNA: TGTGCCAGCAGCTCACCCCAATCGAACACTGAAGCTTTCTTT
V: TRBV6-2/TRBV6-3; size: .; J: TRBJ2-1; D: .; CDR3: CASSSTRGHEQFF; DNA: TGTGCCAGCAGTTCAACACGGGGACATGAGCAGTTCTTC
V: TRBV24-1; size: few; J: TRBJ2-3; D: TRBD2; CDR3: CATSDFPAGYSTDTQYF; DNA: TGTGCCACCAGTGATTTCCCAGCGGGATATAGCACAGATACGCAGTATTTT
V: TRBV6-1; size: few; J: TRBJ1-2; D: .; CDR3: CASSEAVRGLPVTDYGYTF; DNA: TGTGCCAGCAGTGAAGCAGTCCGGGGCCTCCCGGTCACCGACTATGGCTACACCTTC
V: TRBV7-2; size: few; J: TRBJ2-1; D: .; CDR3: CASSLASFYEQFF; DNA: TGTGCCAGCAGCTTAGCCTCGTTCTATGAGCAGTTCTTC
V: TRBV19; size: many; J: TRBJ1-5; D: TRBD1; CDR3: CASSRRGNQPQHF; DNA: TGTGCCAGTAGTCGCAGGGGGAATCAGCCCCAGCATTTT
V: TRBV28; size: few; J: TRBJ1-5; D: .; CDR3: CASSLSVSGYSNQPQHF; DNA: TGTGCCAGCAGTTTATCAGTGTCAGGGTACAGCAATCAGCCCCAGCATTTT
V: TRBV7-4; size: few; J: TRBJ1-6; D: .; CDR3: CASSPNPGEPLHF; DNA: TGTGCCAGCAGCCCAAATCCTGGGGAGCCCCTCCACTTT
V: TRBV9; size: few; J: TRBJ2-7; D: TRBD2; CDR3: CASSVGVTSSDYEQYF; DNA: TGTGCCAGCAGCGTAGGGGTGACTAGCAGTGACTACGAGCAGTACTTC
V: TRBV7-2; size: .; J: TRBJ2-3; D: TRBD1; CDR3: CASSLQGGDTQYF; DNA: TGTGCCAGCAGCTTACAAGGGGGCGATACGCAGTATTTT